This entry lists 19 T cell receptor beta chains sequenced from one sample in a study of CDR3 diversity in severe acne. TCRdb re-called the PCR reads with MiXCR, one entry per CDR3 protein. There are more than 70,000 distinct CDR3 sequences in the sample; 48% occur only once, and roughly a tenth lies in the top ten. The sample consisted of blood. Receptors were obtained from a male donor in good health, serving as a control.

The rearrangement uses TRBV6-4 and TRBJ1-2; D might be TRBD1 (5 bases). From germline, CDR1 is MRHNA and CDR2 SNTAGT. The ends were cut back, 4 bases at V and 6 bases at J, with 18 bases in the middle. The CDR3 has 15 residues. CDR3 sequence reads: CASSVSGARWDGYTF. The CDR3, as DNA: TGTGCCAGCAGTGTTAGCGGGGCCAGATGGGATGGCTACACCTTC.

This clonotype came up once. CDR3 bases: TGCGCCAGCAGTGAATATGGGGACAGGTCATACGAGCAGTACTTC. It translates to CASSEYGDRSYEQYF. The chain links TRBV10-1 to TRBJ2-7, with 8 bases matching TRBD1. Germline V CDR1 and CDR2: WNHNN, SYGVQD (reference sequence). The junction had 8 bases not matched to a gene; V was cut back by 3 bases and J by 4 bases. The CDR3 loop spans 15 amino acids.

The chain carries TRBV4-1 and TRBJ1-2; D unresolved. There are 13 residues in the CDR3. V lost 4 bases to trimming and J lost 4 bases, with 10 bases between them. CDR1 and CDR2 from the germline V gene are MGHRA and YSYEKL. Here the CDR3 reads CASSPETIYGYTF. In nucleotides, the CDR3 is TGCGCCAGCAGCCCAGAGACCATCTATGGCTACACCTTC.

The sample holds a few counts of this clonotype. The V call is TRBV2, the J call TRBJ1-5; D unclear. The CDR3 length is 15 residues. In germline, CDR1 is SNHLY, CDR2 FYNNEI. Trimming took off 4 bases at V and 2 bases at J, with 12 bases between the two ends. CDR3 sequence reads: CASSGGGLRNQPQHF. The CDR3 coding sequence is TGTGCCAGCAGTGGAGGCGGCCTCCGCAATCAGCCCCAGCATTTT.

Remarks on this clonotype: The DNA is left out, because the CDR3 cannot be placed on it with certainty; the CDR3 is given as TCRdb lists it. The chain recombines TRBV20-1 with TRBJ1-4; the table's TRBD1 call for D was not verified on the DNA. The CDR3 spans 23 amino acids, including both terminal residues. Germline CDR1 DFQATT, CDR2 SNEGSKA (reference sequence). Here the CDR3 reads CSAPRTGTMATPSVRGRGEKLFF.

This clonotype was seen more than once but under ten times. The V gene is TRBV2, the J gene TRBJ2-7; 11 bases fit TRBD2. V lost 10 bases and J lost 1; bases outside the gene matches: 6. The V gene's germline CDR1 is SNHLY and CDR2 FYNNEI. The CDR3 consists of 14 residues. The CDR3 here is CATRLAGQSYEQYF. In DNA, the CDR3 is TGTGCCACCAGACTAGCGGGACAGTCCTACGAGCAGTACTTC.

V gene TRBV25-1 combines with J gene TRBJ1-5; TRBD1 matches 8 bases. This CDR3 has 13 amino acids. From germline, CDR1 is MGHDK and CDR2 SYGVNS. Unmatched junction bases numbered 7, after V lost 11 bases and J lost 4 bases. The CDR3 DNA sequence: TGTGCCTGGAGTGGACAGGGAAATCAGCCCCAGCATTTT. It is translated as CAWSGQGNQPQHF. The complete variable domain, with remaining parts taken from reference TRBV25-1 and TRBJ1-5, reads EADIYQTPRYLVIGTGKKITLECSQTMGHDKMYWYQQDPGMELHLIHYSYGVNSTEKGDLSSESTVSRIRTEHFPLTLESARPSHTSQYLCAWSGQGNQPQHFGDGTRLSIL.

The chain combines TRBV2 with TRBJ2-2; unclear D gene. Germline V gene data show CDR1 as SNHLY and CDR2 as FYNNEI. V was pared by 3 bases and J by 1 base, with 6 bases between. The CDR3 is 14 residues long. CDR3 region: CASSEVRNTGELFF. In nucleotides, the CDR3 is TGTGCCAGCAGTGAGGTGCGGAACACCGGGGAGCTGTTTTTT.

The CDR3 reads CASSPQGQTSRNTIYF. The CDR3 DNA reads TGTGCCAGCAGCCCCCAAGGGCAGACCTCCCGAAACACCATATATTTT. The chain uses TRBV7-3 and TRBJ1-3; unclear D gene. This CDR3 has 16 residues. V lost 5 bases, J lost 5 bases, and 19 bases lay in between. Per the germline V gene, CDR1 is SGHTA and CDR2 is FQGTGA.

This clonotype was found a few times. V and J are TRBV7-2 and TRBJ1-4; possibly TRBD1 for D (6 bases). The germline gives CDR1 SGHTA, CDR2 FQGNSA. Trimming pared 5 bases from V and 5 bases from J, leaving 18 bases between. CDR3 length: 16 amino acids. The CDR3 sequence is CASSPVAGQLNEKLFF. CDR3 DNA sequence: TGTGCCAGCAGCCCCGTGGCCGGACAGCTAAATGAAAAACTGTTTTTT.

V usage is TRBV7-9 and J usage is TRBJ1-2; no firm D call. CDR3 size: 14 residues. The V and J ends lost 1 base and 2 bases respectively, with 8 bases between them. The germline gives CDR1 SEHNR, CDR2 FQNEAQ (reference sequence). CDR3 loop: CASSLGDGNYGYTF. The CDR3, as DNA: TGTGCCAGCAGCTTAGGAGACGGAAACTATGGCTACACCTTC.

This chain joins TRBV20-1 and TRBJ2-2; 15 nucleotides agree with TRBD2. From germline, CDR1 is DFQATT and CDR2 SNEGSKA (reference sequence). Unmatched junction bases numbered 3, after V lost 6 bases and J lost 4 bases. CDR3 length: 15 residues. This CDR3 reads CSAGLAGGGTGELFF. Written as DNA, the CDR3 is TGCAGTGCGGGACTAGCGGGAGGAGGCACCGGGGAGCTGTTTTTT.

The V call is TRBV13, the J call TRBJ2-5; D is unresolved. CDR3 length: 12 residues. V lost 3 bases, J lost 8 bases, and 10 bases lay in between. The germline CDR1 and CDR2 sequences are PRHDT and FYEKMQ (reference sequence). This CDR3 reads CASSFTDRTQYF. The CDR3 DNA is TGTGCCAGCAGCTTCACCGATAGAACCCAGTACTTC.

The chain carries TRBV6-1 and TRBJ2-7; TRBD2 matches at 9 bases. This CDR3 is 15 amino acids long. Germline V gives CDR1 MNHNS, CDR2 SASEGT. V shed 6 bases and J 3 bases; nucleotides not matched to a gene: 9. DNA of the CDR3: TGTGCCAGCAGACTGGGGACTAGCAATTTCTACGAGCAGTACTTC. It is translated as CASRLGTSNFYEQYF.

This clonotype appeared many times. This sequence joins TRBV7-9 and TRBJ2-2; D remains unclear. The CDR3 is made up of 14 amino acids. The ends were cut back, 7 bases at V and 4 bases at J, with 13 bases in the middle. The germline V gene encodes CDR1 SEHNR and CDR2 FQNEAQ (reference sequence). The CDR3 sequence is CASIRDLGTGELFF. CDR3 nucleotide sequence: TGTGCCAGCATAAGGGATTTGGGCACCGGGGAGCTGTTTTTT.

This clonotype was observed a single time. DNA of the CDR3: TGTGCCAGCAGTGCTAGAGCGGGATATGACGAGCAGTACTTC. It is translated as CASSARAGYDEQYF. The gene calls are TRBV6-4 and TRBJ2-7; TRBD2 aligns across 7 bases. Germline assignment: CDR1 MRHNA and CDR2 SNTAGT. This CDR3 spans 14 amino acids. J gave up 5 bases and V 4 bases, and 8 bases lay outside the gene matches.

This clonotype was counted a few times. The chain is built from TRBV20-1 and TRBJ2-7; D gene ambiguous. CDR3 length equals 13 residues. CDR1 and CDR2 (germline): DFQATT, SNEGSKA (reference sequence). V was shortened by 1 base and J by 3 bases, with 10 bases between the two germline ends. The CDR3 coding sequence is TGCAGTGCTAGAGGGTCGCGATTCTACGAGCAGTACTTC. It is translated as CSARGSRFYEQYF.

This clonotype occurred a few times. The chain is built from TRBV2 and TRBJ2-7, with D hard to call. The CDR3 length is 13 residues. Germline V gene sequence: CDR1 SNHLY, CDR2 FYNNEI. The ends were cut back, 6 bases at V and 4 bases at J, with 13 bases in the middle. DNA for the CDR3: TGTGCCAGCAGCCTACCCCCCCTATACGAGCAGTACTTC. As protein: CASSLPPLYEQYF.

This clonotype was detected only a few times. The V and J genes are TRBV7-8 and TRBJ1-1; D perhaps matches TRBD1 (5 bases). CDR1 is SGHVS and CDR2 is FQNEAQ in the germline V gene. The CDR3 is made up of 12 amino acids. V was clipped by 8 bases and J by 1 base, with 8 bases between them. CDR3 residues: CASGDRNTEAFF. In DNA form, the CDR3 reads TGTGCCAGCGGAGACAGGAACACTGAAGCTTTCTTT.